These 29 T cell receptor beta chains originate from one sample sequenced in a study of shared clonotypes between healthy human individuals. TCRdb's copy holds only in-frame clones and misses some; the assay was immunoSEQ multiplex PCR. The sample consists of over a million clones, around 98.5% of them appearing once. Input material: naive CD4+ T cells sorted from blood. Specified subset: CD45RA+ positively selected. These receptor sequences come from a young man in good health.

CDR3 sequence: CASSLIPSTLALAYEQYF. In DNA form, the CDR3 reads TGTGCCAGCAGCTTAATCCCGTCGACACTAGCTCTAGCCTACGAGCAGTACTTC. The chain recombines TRBV7-6 with TRBJ2-7; tentatively, D is TRBD2 (6 bases). V shed 2 bases and J shed 2 bases, with 22 bases lying between them. The germline CDR1 and CDR2 sequences are SGHVS and FNYEAQ. The CDR3 is made up of 18 amino acids.

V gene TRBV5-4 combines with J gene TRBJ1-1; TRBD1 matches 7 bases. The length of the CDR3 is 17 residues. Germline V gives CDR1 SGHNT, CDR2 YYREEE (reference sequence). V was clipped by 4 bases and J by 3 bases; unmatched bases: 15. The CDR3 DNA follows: TGTGCCAGCAGCGACCGACAGGGAACGGAGCTTGACACTGAAGCTTTCTTT. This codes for CASSDRQGTELDTEAFF.

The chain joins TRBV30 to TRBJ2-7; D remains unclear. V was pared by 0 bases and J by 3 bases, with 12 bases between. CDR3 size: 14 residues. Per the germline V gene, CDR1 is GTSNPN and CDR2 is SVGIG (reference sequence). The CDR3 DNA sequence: TGTGCCTGGAGTGTACGCAGGAGCATCTACGAGCAGTACTTC. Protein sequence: CAWSVRRSIYEQYF.

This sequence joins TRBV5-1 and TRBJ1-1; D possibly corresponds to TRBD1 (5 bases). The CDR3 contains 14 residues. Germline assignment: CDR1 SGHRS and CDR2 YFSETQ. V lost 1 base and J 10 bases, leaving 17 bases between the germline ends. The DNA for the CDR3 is TGCGCCAGCAGCTTGCGGGGGGACCATATCGGAGCTTTCTTT. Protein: CASSLRGDHIGAFF.

The CDR3 spells CASSLDLWETQYF. As DNA, the CDR3 is TGCGCCAGCAGCTTGGATCTGTGGGAGACCCAGTACTTC. The chain links TRBV5-1 to TRBJ2-5; D remains ambiguous. The CDR3 totals 13 residues. Per the germline V gene, CDR1 is SGHRS and CDR2 is YFSETQ. Deletions cut 0 bases from V and 5 bases from J, with 8 bases between.

The CDR3 sequence is CASSFGQGVRGSEQYF. DNA for the CDR3: TGTGCCAGCAGTTTTGGTCAGGGGGTCAGGGGAAGCGAGCAGTACTTC. V is TRBV6-6 and J is TRBJ2-7; 7 bases are shared with TRBD1. Germline V gene sequence: CDR1 MNHNY, CDR2 SVGAGI (reference sequence). Trimming removed 4 bases from V and 6 bases from J; junction bases left unmatched: 15. The CDR3 is 16 residues long.

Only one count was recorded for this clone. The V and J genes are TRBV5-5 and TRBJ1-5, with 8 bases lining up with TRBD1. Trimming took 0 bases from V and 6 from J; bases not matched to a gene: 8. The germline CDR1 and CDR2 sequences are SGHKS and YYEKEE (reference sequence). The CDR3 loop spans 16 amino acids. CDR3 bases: TGTGCCAGCAGCTTGGTGTCAGGGGGCGCGGGTCAGCCCCAGCATTTT. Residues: CASSLVSGGAGQPQHF.

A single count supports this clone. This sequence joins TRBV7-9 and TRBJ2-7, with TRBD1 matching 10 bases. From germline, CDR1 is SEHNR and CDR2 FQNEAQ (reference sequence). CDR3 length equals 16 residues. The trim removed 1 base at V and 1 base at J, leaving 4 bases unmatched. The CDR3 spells CASSLDPGQGSYEQYF. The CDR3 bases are TGTGCCAGCAGCTTAGACCCGGGACAGGGGTCCTACGAGCAGTACTTC.

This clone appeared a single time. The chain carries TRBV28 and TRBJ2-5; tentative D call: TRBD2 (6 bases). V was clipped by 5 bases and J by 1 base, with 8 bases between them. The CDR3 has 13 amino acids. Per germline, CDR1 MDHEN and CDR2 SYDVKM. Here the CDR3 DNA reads TGTGCCAGCAGTGGGGGGATCCAAGAGACCCAGTACTTC. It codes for CASSGGIQETQYF.

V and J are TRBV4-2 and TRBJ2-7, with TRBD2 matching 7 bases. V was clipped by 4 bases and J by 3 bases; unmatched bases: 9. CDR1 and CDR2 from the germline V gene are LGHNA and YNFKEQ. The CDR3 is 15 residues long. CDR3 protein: CASSPRREIGYEQYF. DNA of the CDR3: TGTGCCAGCAGCCCACGGCGGGAGATCGGCTACGAGCAGTACTTC.

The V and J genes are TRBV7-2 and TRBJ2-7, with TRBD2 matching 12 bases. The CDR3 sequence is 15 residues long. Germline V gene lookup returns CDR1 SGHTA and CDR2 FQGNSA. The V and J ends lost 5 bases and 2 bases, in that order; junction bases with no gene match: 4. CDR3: CASSPRTSGAYEQYF. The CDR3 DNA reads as TGTGCCAGCAGCCCTCGGACTAGCGGGGCCTACGAGCAGTACTTC.

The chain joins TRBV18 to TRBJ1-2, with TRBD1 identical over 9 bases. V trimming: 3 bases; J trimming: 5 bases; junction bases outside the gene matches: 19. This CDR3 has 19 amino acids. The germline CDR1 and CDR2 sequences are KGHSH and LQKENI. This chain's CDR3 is CASSPVPGQGPVLSYGYTF. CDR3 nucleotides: TGTGCCAGCTCACCCGTCCCGGGACAGGGCCCCGTTTTATCGTATGGCTACACCTTC.

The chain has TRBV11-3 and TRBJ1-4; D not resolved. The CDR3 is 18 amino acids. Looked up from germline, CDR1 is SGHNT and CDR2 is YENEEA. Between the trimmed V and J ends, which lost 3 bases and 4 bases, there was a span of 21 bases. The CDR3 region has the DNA TGTGCCAGCAGCTTTTGTGCGTTGGTGGTAGGTGATAATGAAAAACTGTTTTTT. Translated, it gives CASSFCALVVGDNEKLFF.

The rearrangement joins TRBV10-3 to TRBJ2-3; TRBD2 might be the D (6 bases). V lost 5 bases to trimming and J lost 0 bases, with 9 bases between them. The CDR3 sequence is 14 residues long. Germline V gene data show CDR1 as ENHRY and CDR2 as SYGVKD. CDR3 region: CAISPSGSTDTQYF. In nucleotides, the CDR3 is TGTGCCATCAGTCCCAGCGGGAGCACAGATACGCAGTATTTT.

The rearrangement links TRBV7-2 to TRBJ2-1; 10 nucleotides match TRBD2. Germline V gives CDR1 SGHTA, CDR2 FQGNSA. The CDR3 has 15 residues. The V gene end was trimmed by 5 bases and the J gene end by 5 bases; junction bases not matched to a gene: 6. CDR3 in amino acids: CASSAFSGRNNEQFF. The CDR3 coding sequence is TGTGCCAGCAGCGCATTTAGCGGGAGGAACAATGAGCAGTTCTTC.

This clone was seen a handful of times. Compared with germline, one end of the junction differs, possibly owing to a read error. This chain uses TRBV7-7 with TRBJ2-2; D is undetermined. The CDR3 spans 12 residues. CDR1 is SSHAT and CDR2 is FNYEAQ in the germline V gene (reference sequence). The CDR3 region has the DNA TGTGCTAGCAGCTTATATTCCGGGGAGCTGTTTTTT. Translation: CASSLYSGELFF.

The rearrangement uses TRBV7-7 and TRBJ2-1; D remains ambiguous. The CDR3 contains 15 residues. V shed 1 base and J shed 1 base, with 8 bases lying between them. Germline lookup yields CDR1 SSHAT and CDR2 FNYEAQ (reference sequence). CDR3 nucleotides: TGTGCCAGCAGCTTAGGGGTAGCTTCCTACAATGAGCAGTTCTTC. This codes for CASSLGVASYNEQFF.

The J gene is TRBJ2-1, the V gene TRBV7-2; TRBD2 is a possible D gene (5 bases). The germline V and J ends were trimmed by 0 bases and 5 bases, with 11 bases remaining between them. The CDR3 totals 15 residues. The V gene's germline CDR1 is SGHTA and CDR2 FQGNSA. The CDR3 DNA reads TGTGCCAGCAGCTTAGCGCGGCTAGCCGACAATGAGCAGTTCTTC. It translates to CASSLARLADNEQFF.

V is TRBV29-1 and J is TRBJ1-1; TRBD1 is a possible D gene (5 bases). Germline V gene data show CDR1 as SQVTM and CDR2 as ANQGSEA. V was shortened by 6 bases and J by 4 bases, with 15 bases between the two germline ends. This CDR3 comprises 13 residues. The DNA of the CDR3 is TGCAGCGTAGCAGGGCGTGCGAGCACTGAAGCTTTCTTT. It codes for CSVAGRASTEAFF.

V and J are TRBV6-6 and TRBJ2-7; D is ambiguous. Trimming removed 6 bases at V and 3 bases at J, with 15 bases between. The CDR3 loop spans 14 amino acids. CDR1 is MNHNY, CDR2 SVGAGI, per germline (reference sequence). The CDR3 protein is CASRSGPSGYEQYF. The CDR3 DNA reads TGTGCCAGCAGGTCCGGGCCCTCGGGCTACGAGCAGTACTTC.

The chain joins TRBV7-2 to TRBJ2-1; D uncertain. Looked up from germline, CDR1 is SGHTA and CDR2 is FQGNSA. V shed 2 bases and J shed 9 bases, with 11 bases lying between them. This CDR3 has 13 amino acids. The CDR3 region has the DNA TGTGCCAGCAGCTTAATTAGTGTTGGTGAGCAGTTCTTC. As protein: CASSLISVGEQFF.

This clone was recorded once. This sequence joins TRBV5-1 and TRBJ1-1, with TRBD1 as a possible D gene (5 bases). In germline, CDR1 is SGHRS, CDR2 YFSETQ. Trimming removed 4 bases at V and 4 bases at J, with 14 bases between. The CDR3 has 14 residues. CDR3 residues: CASSPQVGGTEAFF. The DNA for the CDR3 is TGCGCCAGCAGCCCCCAGGTGGGGGGCACTGAAGCTTTCTTT.

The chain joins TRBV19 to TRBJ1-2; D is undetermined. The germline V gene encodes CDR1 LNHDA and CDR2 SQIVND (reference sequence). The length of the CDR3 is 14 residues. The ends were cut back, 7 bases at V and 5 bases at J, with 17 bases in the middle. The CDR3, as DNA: TGTGCCAGTAAGTTCTTTCCGACACAATATGGCTACACCTTC. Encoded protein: CASKFFPTQYGYTF.

The CDR3 protein is CASSLYRGAGYEQYF. The CDR3 region has the DNA TGTGCCAGCAGTTTATACCGGGGGGCGGGCTACGAGCAGTACTTC. The chain has TRBV27 and TRBJ2-7; perhaps TRBD2 as D (7 bases). Germline CDR1 and CDR2: MNHEY and SMNVEV (reference sequence). V gave up 1 base and J gave up 3 bases, with 13 bases separating them. The CDR3 length is 15 residues.

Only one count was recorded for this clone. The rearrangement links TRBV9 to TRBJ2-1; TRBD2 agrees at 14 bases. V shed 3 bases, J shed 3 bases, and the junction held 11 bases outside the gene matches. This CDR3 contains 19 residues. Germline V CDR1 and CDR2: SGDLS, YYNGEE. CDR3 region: CASSATGFGTSGGYNEQFF. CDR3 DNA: TGTGCCAGCAGCGCCACTGGGTTTGGGACTAGCGGGGGCTACAATGAGCAGTTCTTC.

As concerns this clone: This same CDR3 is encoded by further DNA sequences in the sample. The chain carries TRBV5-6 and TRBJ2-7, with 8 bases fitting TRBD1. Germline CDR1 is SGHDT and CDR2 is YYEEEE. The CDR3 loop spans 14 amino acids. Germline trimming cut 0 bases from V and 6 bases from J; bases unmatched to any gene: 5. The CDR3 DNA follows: TGTGCCAGCAGCTTGGACAGGGGGAGAGGCGAGCAGTACTTC. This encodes CASSLDRGRGEQYF.

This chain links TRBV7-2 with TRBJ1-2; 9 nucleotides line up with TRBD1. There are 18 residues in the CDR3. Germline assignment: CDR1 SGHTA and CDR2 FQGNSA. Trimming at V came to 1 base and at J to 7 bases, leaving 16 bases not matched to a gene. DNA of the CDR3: TGTGCCAGCAGCTTAGTGGCCGTCGATACAGGGGGCTCGGGTGGCTACACCTTC. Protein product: CASSLVAVDTGGSGGYTF. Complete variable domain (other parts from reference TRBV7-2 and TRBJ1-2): GAGVSQSPSNKVTEKGKDVELRCDPISGHTALYWYRQSLGQGLEFLIYFQGNSAPDKSGLPSDRFSAERTGGSVSTLTIQRTQQEDSAVYLCASSLVAVDTGGSGGYTFGSGTRLTVV.

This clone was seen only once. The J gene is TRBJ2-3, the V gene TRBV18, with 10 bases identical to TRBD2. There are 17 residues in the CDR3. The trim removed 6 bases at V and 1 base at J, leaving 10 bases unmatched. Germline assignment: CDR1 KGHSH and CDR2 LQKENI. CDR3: CASSRLAGQGGTDTQYF. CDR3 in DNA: TGTGCCAGCTCTCGACTAGCGGGCCAGGGGGGCACAGATACGCAGTATTTT.

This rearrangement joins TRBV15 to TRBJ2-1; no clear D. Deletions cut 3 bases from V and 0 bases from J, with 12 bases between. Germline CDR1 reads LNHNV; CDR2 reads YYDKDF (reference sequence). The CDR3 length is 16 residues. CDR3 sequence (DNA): TGTGCCACCAGCAGCCTGGATCTGAGCTCCTACAATGAGCAGTTCTTC. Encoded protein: CATSSLDLSSYNEQFF.